This T cell receptor (beta chain) was captured by sequencing in a study of blood T cells in healthy people across ages. Overall study findings and caveats: Naive CD4+ cell counts and diversity both ran higher in long-lived than in aged donors. CMV infection status of these donors was not known.

Drawn from each donor were about 9 milliliters of peripheral blood. A minimum of 6.5 million PBMCs was isolated per sample. Through a sample-barcoded 5' primer and a J-beta primer mix, a second PCR was run for roughly 6 to 11 cycles. From the 5' RACE reads, TCRdb called clonotypes with MiXCR, one entry per CDR3 protein. Among approximately 320,000 distinct CDR3 sequences listed, 25% to 30% were seen once. In germline, CDR1 is SEHNR, CDR2 FQNEAQ (reference sequence). V was shortened by 5 bases and J by 5 bases, with 16 bases between the two germline ends. The length of the CDR3 is 15 residues. This clonotype was seen at least ten times. Antigen unknown.

Material for sequencing was blood. This chain uses TRBV7-9 with TRBJ2-1; tentative D call: TRBD1 (6 bases). This TCR was sampled from a woman between 65 and 79 years old in good health. The CDR3 coding sequence is TGTGCCAGCAGCGTCACAGGGCTCTTCCACAATGAGCAGTTCTTC. Translated, it gives CASSVTGLFHNEQFF. Variable domain in full (rest from reference TRBV7-9 and TRBJ2-1): DTGVSQNPRHKITKRGQNVTFRCDPISEHNRLYWYRQTLGQGPEFLTYFQNEAQLEKSRLLSDRFSAERPKGSFSTLEIQRTEQGDSAMYLCASSVTGLFHNEQFFGPGTRLTVL.